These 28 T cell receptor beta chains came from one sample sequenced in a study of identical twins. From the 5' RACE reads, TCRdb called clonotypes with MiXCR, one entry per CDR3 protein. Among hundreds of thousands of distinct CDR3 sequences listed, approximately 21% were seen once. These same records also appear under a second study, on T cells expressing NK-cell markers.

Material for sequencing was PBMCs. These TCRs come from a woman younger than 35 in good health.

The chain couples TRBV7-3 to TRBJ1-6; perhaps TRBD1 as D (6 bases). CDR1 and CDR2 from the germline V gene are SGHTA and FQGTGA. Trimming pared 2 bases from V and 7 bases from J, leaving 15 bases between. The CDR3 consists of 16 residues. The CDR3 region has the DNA TGTGCCAGCAGCTTAGCCGGGGGCGCGGGGAATTCACCCCTCCACTTT. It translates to CASSLAGGAGNSPLHF.

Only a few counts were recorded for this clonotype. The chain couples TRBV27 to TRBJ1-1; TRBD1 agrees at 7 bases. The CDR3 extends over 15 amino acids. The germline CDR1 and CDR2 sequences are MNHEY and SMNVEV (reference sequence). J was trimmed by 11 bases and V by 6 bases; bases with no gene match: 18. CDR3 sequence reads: CASSPPSGTAEPAFF. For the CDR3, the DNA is TGTGCCAGCAGCCCACCATCTGGGACAGCCGAACCGGCTTTCTTT.

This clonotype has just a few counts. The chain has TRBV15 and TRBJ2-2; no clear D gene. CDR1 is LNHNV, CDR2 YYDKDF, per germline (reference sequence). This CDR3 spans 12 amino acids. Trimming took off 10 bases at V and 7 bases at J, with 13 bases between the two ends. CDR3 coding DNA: TGTGCCATCGCGAGTGGATTCGGGGAGCTGTTTTTT. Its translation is CAIASGFGELFF.

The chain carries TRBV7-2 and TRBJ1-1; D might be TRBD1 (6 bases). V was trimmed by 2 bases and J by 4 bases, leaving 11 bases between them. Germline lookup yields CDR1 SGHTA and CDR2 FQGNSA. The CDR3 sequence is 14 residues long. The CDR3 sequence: CASSLKGDGTEAFF. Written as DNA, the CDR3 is TGTGCCAGCAGCTTAAAGGGGGATGGCACTGAAGCTTTCTTT.

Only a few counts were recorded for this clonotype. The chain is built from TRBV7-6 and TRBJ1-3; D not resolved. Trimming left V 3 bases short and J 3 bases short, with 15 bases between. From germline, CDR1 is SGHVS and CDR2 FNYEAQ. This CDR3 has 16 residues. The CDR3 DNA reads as TGTGCCAGCAGCTTCCGGCCCAACACGGATGGAAACACCATATATTTT. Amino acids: CASSFRPNTDGNTIYF.

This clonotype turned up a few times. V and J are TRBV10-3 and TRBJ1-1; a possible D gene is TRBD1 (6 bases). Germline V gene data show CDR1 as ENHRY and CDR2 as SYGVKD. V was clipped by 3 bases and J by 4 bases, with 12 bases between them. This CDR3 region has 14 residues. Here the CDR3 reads CAISDRGGSTEAFF. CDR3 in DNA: TGTGCCATCAGTGACAGGGGAGGTAGCACTGAAGCTTTCTTT.

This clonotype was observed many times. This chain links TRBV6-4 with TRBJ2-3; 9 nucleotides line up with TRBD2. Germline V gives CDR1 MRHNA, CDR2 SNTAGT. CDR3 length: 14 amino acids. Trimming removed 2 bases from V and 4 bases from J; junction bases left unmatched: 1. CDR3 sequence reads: CASSDTSGPDTQYF. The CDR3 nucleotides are TGTGCCAGCAGTGACACTAGCGGGCCAGATACGCAGTATTTT.

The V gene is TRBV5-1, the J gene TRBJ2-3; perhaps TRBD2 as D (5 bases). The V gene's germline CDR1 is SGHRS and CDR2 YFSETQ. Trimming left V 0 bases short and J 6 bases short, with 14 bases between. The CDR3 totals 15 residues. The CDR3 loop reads CASSLVASRRDTQYF. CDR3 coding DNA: TGCGCCAGCAGCTTGGTGGCTAGCCGAAGGGATACGCAGTATTTT.

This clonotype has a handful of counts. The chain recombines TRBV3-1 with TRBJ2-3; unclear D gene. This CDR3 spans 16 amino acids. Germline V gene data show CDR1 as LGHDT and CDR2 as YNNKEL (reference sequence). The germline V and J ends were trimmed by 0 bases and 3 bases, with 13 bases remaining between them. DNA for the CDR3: TGTGCCAGCAGCCAAGATGTGGCGGCCGTAACAGATACGCAGTATTTT. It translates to CASSQDVAAVTDTQYF.

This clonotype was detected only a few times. The CDR3 is CASSPRGVTEAFF. The CDR3 DNA is TGTGCCAGCAGTCCGCGAGGCGTCACTGAAGCTTTCTTT. The gene calls are TRBV12-3 or TRBV12-4 and TRBJ1-1, with D unclear. V lost 5 bases and J 4 bases, leaving 11 bases between the germline ends. The CDR3 has 13 residues.

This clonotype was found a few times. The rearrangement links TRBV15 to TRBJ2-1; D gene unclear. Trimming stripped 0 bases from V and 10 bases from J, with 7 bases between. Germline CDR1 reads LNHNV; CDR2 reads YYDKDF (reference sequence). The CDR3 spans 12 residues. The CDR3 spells CATSRDGREQFF. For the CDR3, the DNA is TGTGCCACCAGCAGAGATGGACGGGAGCAGTTCTTC. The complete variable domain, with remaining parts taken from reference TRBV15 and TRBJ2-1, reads DAMVIQNPRYQVTQFGKPVTLSCSQTLNHNVMYWYQQKSSQAPKLLFHYYDKDFNNEADTPDNFQSRRPNTSFCFLDIRSPGLGDTAMYLCATSRDGREQFFGPGTRLTVL.

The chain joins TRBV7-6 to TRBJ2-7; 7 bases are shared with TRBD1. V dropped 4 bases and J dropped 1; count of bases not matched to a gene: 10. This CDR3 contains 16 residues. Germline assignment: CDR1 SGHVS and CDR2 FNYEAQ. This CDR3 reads CASSSRTGRRSYEQYF. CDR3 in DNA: TGTGCCAGCAGCTCCCGGACAGGCCGCAGGTCCTACGAGCAGTACTTC.

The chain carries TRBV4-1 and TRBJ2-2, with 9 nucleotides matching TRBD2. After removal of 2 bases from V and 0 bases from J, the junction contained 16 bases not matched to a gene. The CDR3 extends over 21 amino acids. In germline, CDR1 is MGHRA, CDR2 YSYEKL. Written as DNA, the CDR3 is TGCGCCAGCAGCCAAATAGTAATCAAACTAGCGGGTCTTTCGAACACCGGGGAGCTGTTTTTT. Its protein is CASSQIVIKLAGLSNTGELFF.

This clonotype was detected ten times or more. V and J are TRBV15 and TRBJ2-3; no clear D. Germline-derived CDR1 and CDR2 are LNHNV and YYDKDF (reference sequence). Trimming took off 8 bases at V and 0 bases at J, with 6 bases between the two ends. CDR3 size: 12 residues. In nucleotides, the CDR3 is TGTGCCACCGGCGGCAGCACAGATACGCAGTATTTT. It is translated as CATGGSTDTQYF.

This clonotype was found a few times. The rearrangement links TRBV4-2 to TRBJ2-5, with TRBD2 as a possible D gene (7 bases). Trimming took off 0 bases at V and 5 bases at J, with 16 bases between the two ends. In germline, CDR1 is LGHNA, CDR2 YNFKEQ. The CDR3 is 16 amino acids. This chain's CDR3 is CASSQEPRGPGETQYF. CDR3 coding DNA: TGTGCCAGCAGCCAAGAACCGCGGGGGCCTGGCGAGACCCAGTACTTC.

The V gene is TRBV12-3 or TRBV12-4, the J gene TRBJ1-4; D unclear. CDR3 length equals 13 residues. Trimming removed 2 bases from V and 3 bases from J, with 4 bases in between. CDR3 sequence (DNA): TGTGCCAGCAGTTTATCACCTAATGAAAAACTGTTTTTT. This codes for CASSLSPNEKLFF.

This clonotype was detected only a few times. The CDR3 loop reads CAHQAGAVGTGELFF. Here the CDR3 DNA reads TGTGCCCATCAAGCCGGGGCGGTTGGCACCGGGGAGCTGTTTTTT. V usage is TRBV10-3 and J usage is TRBJ2-2; either TRBD1 or TRBD2 may supply D (5 bases each). V was shortened by 11 bases and J by 4 bases, with 20 bases between the two germline ends. This CDR3 has 15 amino acids. Germline CDR1 and CDR2: ENHRY and SYGVKD.

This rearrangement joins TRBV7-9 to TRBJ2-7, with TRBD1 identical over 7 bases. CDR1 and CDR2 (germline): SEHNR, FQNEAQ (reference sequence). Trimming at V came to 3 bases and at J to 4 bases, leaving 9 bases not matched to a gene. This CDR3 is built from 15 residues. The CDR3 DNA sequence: TGTGCCAGCAGCTTGTTGGAGACAGGGAATTACGAGCAGTACTTC. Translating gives CASSLLETGNYEQYF.

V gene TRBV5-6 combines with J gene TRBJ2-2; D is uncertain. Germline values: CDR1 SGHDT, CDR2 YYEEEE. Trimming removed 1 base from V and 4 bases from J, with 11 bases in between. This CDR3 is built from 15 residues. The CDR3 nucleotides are TGTGCCAGCAGCTTGTCTCTAGAAGGCACCGGGGAGCTGTTTTTT. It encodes CASSLSLEGTGELFF.

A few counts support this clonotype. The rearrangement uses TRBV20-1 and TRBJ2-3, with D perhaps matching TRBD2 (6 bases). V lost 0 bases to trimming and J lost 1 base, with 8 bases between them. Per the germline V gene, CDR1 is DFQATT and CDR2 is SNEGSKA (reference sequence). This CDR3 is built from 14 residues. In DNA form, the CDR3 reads TGCAGTGCTAGAGATTGGGAGGGCACAGATACGCAGTATTTT. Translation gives CSARDWEGTDTQYF.

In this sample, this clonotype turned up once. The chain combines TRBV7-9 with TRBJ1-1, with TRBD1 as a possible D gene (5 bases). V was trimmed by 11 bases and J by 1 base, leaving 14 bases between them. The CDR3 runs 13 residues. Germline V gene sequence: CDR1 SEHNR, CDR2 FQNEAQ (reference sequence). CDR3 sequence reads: CAATGIGNTEAFF. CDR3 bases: TGTGCCGCTACAGGAATTGGGAACACTGAAGCTTTCTTT. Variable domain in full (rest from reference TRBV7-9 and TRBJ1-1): DTGVSQNPRHKITKRGQNVTFRCDPISEHNRLYWYRQTLGQGPEFLTYFQNEAQLEKSRLLSDRFSAERPKGSFSTLEIQRTEQGDSAMYLCAATGIGNTEAFFGQGTRLTVV.

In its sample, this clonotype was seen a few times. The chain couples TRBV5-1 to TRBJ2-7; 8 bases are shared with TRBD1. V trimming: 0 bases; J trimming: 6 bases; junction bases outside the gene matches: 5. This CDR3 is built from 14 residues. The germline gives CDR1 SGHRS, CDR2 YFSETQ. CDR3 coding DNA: TGCGCCAGCAGCTTGGAGGCGACAGGGGCCGAGCAGTACTTC. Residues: CASSLEATGAEQYF. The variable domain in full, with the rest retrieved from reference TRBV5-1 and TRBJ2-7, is KAGVTQTPRYLIKTRGQQVTLSCSPISGHRSVSWYQQTPGQGLQFLFEYFSETQRNKGNFPGRFSGRQFSNSRSEMNVSTLELGDSALYLCASSLEATGAEQYFGPGTRLTVT.

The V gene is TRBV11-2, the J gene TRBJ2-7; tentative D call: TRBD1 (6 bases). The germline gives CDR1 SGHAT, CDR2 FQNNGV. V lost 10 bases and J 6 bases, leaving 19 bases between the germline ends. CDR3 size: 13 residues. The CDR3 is CATWGPPGGEQYF. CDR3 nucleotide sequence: TGTGCCACCTGGGGGCCCCCTGGGGGCGAGCAGTACTTC.

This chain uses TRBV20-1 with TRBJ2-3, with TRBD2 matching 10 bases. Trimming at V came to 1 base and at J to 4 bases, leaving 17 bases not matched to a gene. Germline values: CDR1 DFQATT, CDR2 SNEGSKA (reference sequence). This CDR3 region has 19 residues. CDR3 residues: CSARAAVASSGRSSDTQYF. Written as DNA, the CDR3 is TGCAGTGCTAGAGCTGCCGTTGCTTCTAGCGGGAGAAGTTCAGATACGCAGTATTTT.

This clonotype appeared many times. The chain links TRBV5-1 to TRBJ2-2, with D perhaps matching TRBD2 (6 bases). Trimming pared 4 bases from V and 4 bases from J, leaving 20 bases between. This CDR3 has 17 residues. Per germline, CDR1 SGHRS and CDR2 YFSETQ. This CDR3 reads CASSPPVIAASTGELFF. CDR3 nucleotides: TGCGCCAGCAGCCCCCCCGTGATAGCGGCTTCCACCGGGGAGCTGTTTTTT.

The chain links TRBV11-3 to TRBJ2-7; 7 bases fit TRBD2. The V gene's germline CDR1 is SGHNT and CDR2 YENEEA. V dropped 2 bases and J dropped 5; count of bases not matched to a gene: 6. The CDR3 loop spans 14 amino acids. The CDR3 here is CASSLPPGRDEQYF. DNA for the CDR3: TGTGCCAGCAGCTTACCCCCGGGGAGGGACGAGCAGTACTTC.

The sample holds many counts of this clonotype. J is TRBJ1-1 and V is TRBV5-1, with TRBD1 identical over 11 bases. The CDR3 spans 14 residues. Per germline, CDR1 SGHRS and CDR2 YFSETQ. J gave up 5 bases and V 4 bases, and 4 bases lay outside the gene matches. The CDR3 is CASSTWDRGTEAFF. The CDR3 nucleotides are TGCGCCAGCAGCACTTGGGACAGGGGGACTGAAGCTTTCTTT.

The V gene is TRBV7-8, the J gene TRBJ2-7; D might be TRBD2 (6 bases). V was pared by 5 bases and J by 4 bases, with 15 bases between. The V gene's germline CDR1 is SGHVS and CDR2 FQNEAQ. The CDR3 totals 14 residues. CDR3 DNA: TGTGCCAGCAGCCCACCCGGGACTGGATACGAGCAGTACTTC. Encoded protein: CASSPPGTGYEQYF.